This T cell receptor beta chain originates from a study of T-cell reconstitution after alpha-beta-depleted transplantation in children (dated by TCRdb to 2016 to 2018). For the wider study: The study quantitatively tracked T-cell immune reconstitution after TCRalphabeta/CD19-depleted allogeneic hematopoietic cell transplantation in children using TCR repertoire profiling. Here is what the overall study found, with its caveats: In some patients, high TCRbeta diversity at day 60 was attributed to recipient T cells and intrathymic progenitors that had survived conditioning. The apparently early recovery of alphabetaT-cell counts about two months after transplant reportedly depended on only several hundred rapidly expanded clones that came from non-depleted graft cells. The frequencies of hyperexpanded clones fell over the following months, and after one year, T-cell counts and TCRbeta diversity were mostly attributed to newly produced T cells.

The library was generated by PCR. This sample was sequenced with an Illumina HiSeq 2500. TCR library preparation used molecular barcoding, with unique molecular identifiers applied to normalize quantification of the TCRbeta repertoire. TCRdb trimmed public reads at Q25 via fastp, called clones via MiXCR and kept in-frame beta chains. Every entry covers one CDR3 protein and lists the most common genes and DNA from its rows. The sample records around 440,000 distinct CDR3 sequences, about 10% of which are singletons. The ten largest account for around 2% of the sample. The sample's treatment or condition label, decoded: allogeneic hematopoietic cell transplantation with graft depleted of TCRalphabeta T cells and CD19 B cells. The children who served as transplant recipients had been given grafts of TCRalphabeta/CD19-depleted allogeneic hematopoietic cells. Concerning this clonotype: Its antigen is unknown. A much more abundant neighbour one base away suggests this may be a read error.

At the junction V is shortened by 9 bases and J by 11 bases; bases outside the gene matches: 17. The germline V gene (reference sequence) sets CDR1 to MNHEY and CDR2 to SMNVEV. CDR3 length: 14 amino acids, cysteine to phenylalanine. The read is trimmed to its CDR3 DNA, 42 bases read in frame from base 1. Sequenced here: PBMCs, sampled before TCRalphabeta/CD19-depleted stem cell transplant. The rearranged segments are TRBV27 and TRBJ1-1; the central 8 bases match TRBD1. The receptor's source is a child aged 2-9 years with inherited bone marrow failure, due to receive a stem cell transplant. The encoded CDR3 is CARRRTGLTLAAFF. The bases are TGTGCCAGGAGGCGGACAGGGCTTACTTTGGCGGCTTTCTTT.